This T cell receptor (beta chain) was observed in a study of blood T cell repertoires in COVID-19. Study overall: Spain, Italy and the United States supplied samples that represented acute and convalescent COVID-19. Sources were T cells, B-cell-depleted T cells, or PBMCs; the material itself was cDNA or gDNA.

Individuals drawn from approximately 22 US areas were about 18 to 95 years old. Either two negative PCRs, clearance, or symptom resolution qualified Cohort 3 donors as recovered. Only in-frame clones appear in the TCRdb table, and some are missing; sequencing was by immunoSEQ multiplex PCR. Counted here are a few hundred thousand clones, around 87% occurring once; the ten biggest clones make up around 10%. The receptor was isolated from a woman aged 50 to 65 who had recovered from COVID-19. Input material: PBMCs or T cells enriched from blood (not recorded which).

The CDR3, as DNA: TGTGCCAGCAGCTTAGCCCTAGCGGGGAATAGTGAGCAGTTCTTC. This encodes CASSLALAGNSEQFF. The chain is built from TRBV7-2 and TRBJ2-1; 9 bases fit TRBD2. CDR3 length equals 15 residues. V dropped 0 bases and J dropped 9; count of bases not matched to a gene: 6. Germline V CDR1 and CDR2: SGHTA, FQGNSA.